This T cell receptor beta chain was retrieved from a study of early T cells in non-severe SARS-CoV-2 infection. This clonotype was observed a few times. This CDR3 is 14 amino acids long. Germline V lookup: CDR1 DFQATT, CDR2 SNEGSKA (reference sequence). V dropped 2 bases and J dropped 3; count of bases not matched to a gene: 5. TCRdb fed the 5' RACE reads into MiXCR, producing one record per CDR3 protein. The sample lists about 58,000 distinct CDR3 sequences, around 12% seen once, with over 3% in the top ten. The sample consisted of whole blood. The TCR sequence derives from an adult who was a healthcare worker with PCR-confirmed SARS-CoV-2 infection or an uninfected control (not recorded which). The rearrangement joins TRBV20-1 to TRBJ2-7, with 9 bases lining up with TRBD2. As DNA, the CDR3 is TGCAGTGCTAGATCACGGACTAGCGACTACGAGCAGTACTTC. Amino acids: CSARSRTSDYEQYF.